These 20 T cell receptor beta chains were all obtained from the same sample, sequenced in a study of radiotherapy plus CTLA-4 blockade in lung cancer. The repertoire was sequenced with immunoSEQ multiplex PCR; TCRdb's copy has only in-frame clones and lacks some. The table lists 25,000 to 35,000 clones, approximately 80% of them singletons. This specimen was peripheral blood, taken from a patient treated with radiotherapy plus ipilimumab. The receptors derive from a human donor with non-small cell lung cancer who had stable disease on radiotherapy plus ipilimumab.

The chain uses TRBV5-1 and TRBJ1-1; 9 bases agree with TRBD1. Germline lookup yields CDR1 SGHRS and CDR2 YFSETQ. CDR3 length: 15 residues. With V trimmed by 4 bases and J by 2 bases, 6 bases remained unmatched. Written as DNA, the CDR3 is TGCGCCAGCAGCCCGACGGACAGGGGAAACACTGAAGCTTTCTTT. It translates to CASSPTDRGNTEAFF.

This clone was observed once. DNA of the CDR3: TGTGCCTGGATAGCGAGGTCCACTCGAGCTTTCTTT. This translates into CAWIARSTRAFF. The gene calls are TRBV30 and TRBJ1-1; no reliable D call. This CDR3 comprises 12 residues. V gave up 4 bases and J gave up 10 bases, with 16 bases separating them. From germline, CDR1 is GTSNPN and CDR2 SVGIG (reference sequence).

This clone appeared a single time. J is TRBJ1-1 and V is TRBV28, with D unclear. The CDR3 length is 14 residues. Deletions cut 1 base from V and 1 base from J, with 7 bases between. Germline assignment: CDR1 MDHEN and CDR2 SYDVKM. CDR3 protein: CASSLLSQNTEAFF. For the CDR3, the DNA is TGTGCCAGCAGTTTATTATCCCAGAACACTGAAGCTTTCTTT.

V gene TRBV6-6 combines with J gene TRBJ1-1; D gene uncertain. Trimming left V 6 bases short and J 0 bases short, with 11 bases between. The germline V gene encodes CDR1 MNHNY and CDR2 SVGAGI (reference sequence). This CDR3 has 14 residues. The CDR3 DNA follows: TGTGCCAGCAGCCTGGACGGGGTGAACACTGAAGCTTTCTTT. Protein product: CASSLDGVNTEAFF.

The gene calls are TRBV6-1 and TRBJ2-5; 8 positions match TRBD2. V dropped 6 bases and J dropped 6; count of bases not matched to a gene: 6. This CDR3 has 13 residues. Germline assignment: CDR1 MNHNS and CDR2 SASEGT. The CDR3 loop reads CASRPGLGKTQYF. CDR3 coding DNA: TGTGCCAGCAGGCCGGGACTAGGGAAGACCCAGTACTTC.

The genes are TRBV30 and TRBJ1-5; tentatively, D is TRBD1 (6 bases). The germline gives CDR1 GTSNPN, CDR2 SVGIG (reference sequence). This CDR3 spans 16 amino acids. With 0 bases removed from V and 2 bases from J, the gap between germline ends came to 14 bases. In nucleotides, the CDR3 is TGTGCCTGGAGTGTAAGGGGGGAGGGTCGCAATCAGCCCCAGCATTTT. This sequence encodes CAWSVRGEGRNQPQHF.

The chain uses TRBV9 and TRBJ2-4; D tentatively reads TRBD1 or TRBD2 (5 bases each). The CDR3 covers 14 residues. The germline gives CDR1 SGDLS, CDR2 YYNGEE. The germline V and J ends were trimmed by 7 bases and 4 bases, with 15 bases remaining between them. The CDR3: CASGSGTGKNIQYF. The DNA for the CDR3 is TGTGCCAGCGGCTCCGGGACGGGTAAAAACATTCAGTACTTC.

With respect to this clone: This specimen includes other DNA sequences encoding the same CDR3. The chain is built from TRBV7-2 and TRBJ1-2; a possible D gene is TRBD1 (6 bases). The V gene lost 6 bases and the J gene lost 2 bases, with 13 bases spanning the gap. CDR1 SGHTA and CDR2 FQGNSA come from the germline V gene. This CDR3 is 14 amino acids long. The CDR3: CASSFSRGNYGYTF. In DNA, the CDR3 is TGTGCCAGCAGTTTTAGTAGGGGGAACTATGGCTACACCTTC.

The chain links TRBV7-6 to TRBJ1-2; D remains ambiguous. V lost 6 bases, J lost 8 bases, and 19 bases lay in between. Germline values: CDR1 SGHVS, CDR2 FNYEAQ. The CDR3 is made up of 14 amino acids. This chain's CDR3 is CASSLGPDYRGYTF. The CDR3 DNA reads TGTGCCAGCAGTCTTGGTCCGGACTACCGGGGCTACACCTTC.

The chain links TRBV5-1 to TRBJ2-5; the match to TRBD1 covers 7 bases. The germline CDR1 and CDR2 sequences are SGHRS and YFSETQ. CDR3 size: 15 residues. With 4 bases clipped from V and 2 bases from J, the junction kept 8 bases outside the gene matches. The CDR3 spells CASSPGQAWQETQYF. The CDR3 bases are TGCGCCAGCAGCCCCGGACAGGCATGGCAAGAGACCCAGTACTTC.

The chain uses TRBV28 and TRBJ1-5, with D uncertain. Trimming pared 1 base from V and 9 bases from J, leaving 4 bases between. The CDR3 sequence is 11 residues long. Germline CDR1 is MDHEN and CDR2 is SYDVKM. CDR3 loop: CASSLLPPQHF. The CDR3 DNA sequence: TGTGCCAGCAGTTTATTACCGCCCCAGCATTTT.

This clone was found once. The chain has TRBV2 and TRBJ1-2; 9 positions match TRBD1. The germline V gene has CDR1 SNHLY and CDR2 FYNNEI. V was pared by 6 bases and J by 7 bases, with 9 bases of the junction left unmatched. This CDR3 region has 14 residues. This CDR3 reads CASSLRDRVVGYTF. In nucleotides, the CDR3 is TGTGCCAGCAGCCTCCGGGACAGGGTGGTTGGCTACACCTTC. Complete variable domain (other parts from reference TRBV2 and TRBJ1-2): EPEVTQTPSHQVTQMGQEVILRCVPISNHLYFYWYRQILGQKVEFLVSFYNNEISEKSEIFDDQFSVERPDGSNFTLKIRSTKLEDSAMYFCASSLRDRVVGYTFGSGTRLTVV.

The chain employs TRBV27 and TRBJ1-2; TRBD1 matches 10 bases. The germline gives CDR1 MNHEY, CDR2 SMNVEV (reference sequence). The CDR3 is 14 residues long. Losses at the gene ends were 10 bases for V and 3 bases for J; bases not matched to a gene: 8. The CDR3 DNA is TGTGCCACCGCGGGACAGGGGAAAGACTATGGCTACACCTTC. Protein: CATAGQGKDYGYTF.

This chain links TRBV25-1 with TRBJ2-1; D call uncertain. V lost 7 bases, J lost 6 bases, and 22 bases lay in between. The CDR3 is 16 residues long. Looked up from germline, CDR1 is MGHDK and CDR2 is SYGVNS. The CDR3 protein is CASTPDGPRVGNEQFF. The CDR3 DNA sequence: TGTGCCAGCACCCCCGACGGTCCTCGAGTCGGCAATGAGCAGTTCTTC. The whole variable domain, remainder taken from reference TRBV25-1 and TRBJ2-1, is EADIYQTPRYLVIGTGKKITLECSQTMGHDKMYWYQQDPGMELHLIHYSYGVNSTEKGDLSSESTVSRIRTEHFPLTLESARPSHTSQYLCASTPDGPRVGNEQFFGPGTRLTVL.

In this sample, this clone turned up a few times. The rearrangement uses TRBV27 and TRBJ2-3; D is ambiguous. The germline V gene encodes CDR1 MNHEY and CDR2 SMNVEV (reference sequence). This CDR3 comprises 12 residues. V lost 2 bases and J lost 2, with 2 bases in between. The CDR3 coding sequence is TGTGCCAGCAGTTTACCCACAGATACGCAGTATTTT. As protein: CASSLPTDTQYF.

The chain uses TRBV30 and TRBJ2-7; D remains unclear. V lost 0 bases and J 3 bases, leaving 15 bases between the germline ends. In germline, CDR1 is GTSNPN, CDR2 SVGIG (reference sequence). The CDR3 contains 15 residues. This chain's CDR3 is CAWSVPPYQDYEQYF. The CDR3 DNA is TGTGCCTGGAGTGTACCGCCCTACCAGGACTACGAGCAGTACTTC.

The rearrangement uses TRBV2 and TRBJ2-3, with D maybe TRBD1 (6 bases). The CDR3 totals 15 residues. V lost 6 bases and J 2 bases, leaving 15 bases between the germline ends. Per the germline V gene, CDR1 is SNHLY and CDR2 is FYNNEI. CDR3: CASRIEGTTTDTQYF. The CDR3 bases are TGTGCCAGCAGGATCGAGGGGACAACCACAGATACGCAGTATTTT.

This clone was detected only once. The rearrangement joins TRBV10-3 to TRBJ2-4; 9 positions match TRBD1. Germline V CDR1 and CDR2: ENHRY, SYGVKD. V gave up 0 bases and J gave up 9 bases; unmatched junction bases: 6. The CDR3 consists of 15 residues. The DNA of the CDR3 is TGTGCCATCAGTGAGTCTGGGACAGGGAGGAGCATTCAGTACTTC. Its translation: CAISESGTGRSIQYF.

The chain has TRBV6-1 and TRBJ1-2; 7 bases are shared with TRBD1. This CDR3 has 16 amino acids. Trimming at V came to 4 bases and at J to 2 bases, leaving 10 bases not matched to a gene. Germline V gene sequence: CDR1 MNHNS, CDR2 SASEGT. As DNA, the CDR3 is TGTGCCAGCAGTGCTTCCGGACAGGCCGCAAACTATGGCTACACCTTC. Amino acids: CASSASGQAANYGYTF.

This sequence joins TRBV7-9 and TRBJ2-7; D gene unclear. The CDR3 spans 12 residues. Germline lookup yields CDR1 SEHNR and CDR2 FQNEAQ (reference sequence). Trimming cost V 1 base and J 9 bases, with 10 bases left between them. The CDR3 loop is CASSLGKDTQYF. The CDR3 DNA follows: TGTGCCAGCAGCTTAGGTAAAGACACGCAGTACTTC.